This T cell receptor beta chain was captured by sequencing in a study of cytomegalovirus exposure and HLA in healthy donors. General observations from the study: The later analysis indicated that the majority of CMV-associated TCR beta chains appeared HLA-restricted. Immune exposure information available was restricted to CMV serostatus. Of the V segments, some could not be distinguished, including TRBV6-2 and TRBV6-3, and were excluded.

The primer mix had 60 Vbeta and 13 Jbeta primers. Clones were sequenced by immunoSEQ multiplex PCR, and TCRdb holds only the in-frame ones, with some missing. The repertoire holds roughly 150,000 clones, with roughly 79% as singletons. V dropped 0 bases and J dropped 4 bases, with 10 bases sitting between them. CDR3 length: 14 residues. CDR1 is SGHRS, CDR2 YFSETQ, per germline. Concerning this clone: Its antigen remains unknown.

This sequence joins TRBV5-1 and TRBJ1-2; no reliable D call. The clonotype comes from a woman between 40 and 50 years old in good health and CMV-seropositive. Sequences were obtained from PBMCs. The CDR3 nucleotides read TGCGCCAGCAGCTTGGCCCATCCCAGCTATGGCTACACCTTC. Translation gives CASSLAHPSYGYTF.